This passage covers 6 T cell receptor beta chains from one sample sequenced in a study of beta chain features in type 1 diabetes (dated by TCRdb to 2016 to 2018). The method behind the library was the immunoSEQ multiplex PCR assay. The entire isolated RNA was reverse transcribed using the High Capacity cDNA Reverse Transcription Kit, and thus expressed TCRB transcripts were sequenced. Imported from immuneACCESS, the table was reduced by TCRdb to in-frame sequences with V and J called. These copies leave out some clones; in studies compared against another copy, an unresolved V gene accounts for under half, and the cause of the remainder is not known. The sample table shows about 150,000 clones, and roughly a tenth are seen once. The biggest ten clones account for about 0.68% of the sample. The source material was central memory CD4+ T cells from blood. These receptors originate from a man aged 18-30 years in good health.

This clone was seen a few times. V usage is TRBV18 and J usage is TRBJ2-5, with D possibly TRBD1 on 5 matching bases. Germline lookup yields CDR1 KGHSH and CDR2 LQKENI. V lost 1 base and J 2 bases, leaving 11 bases between the germline ends. The CDR3 covers 15 residues. For the CDR3, the DNA is TGTGCCAGCTCACCACGTTGGTCAGGGCAAGAGACCCAGTACTTC. Residues: CASSPRWSGQETQYF.

This clone was observed a few times. This chain links TRBV25-1 with TRBJ2-5, with 8 bases matching TRBD1. CDR1 is MGHDK and CDR2 is SYGVNS in the germline V gene. V gave up 8 bases and J gave up 4 bases; unmatched junction bases: 0. This CDR3 contains 11 residues. CDR3 amino acids: CASGTGETQYF. CDR3 DNA sequence: TGTGCCAGCGGGACAGGAGAGACCCAGTACTTC.

This clone appeared many times. The CDR3 sequence is CASSPPGSEGTYEQYF. The CDR3 DNA is TGTGCCAGCTCACCCCCAGGGTCCGAAGGGACCTACGAGCAGTACTTC. The gene calls are TRBV18 and TRBJ2-7; D is possibly TRBD1 (5 bases). Germline CDR1 KGHSH, CDR2 LQKENI. The V end was cut by 3 bases, the J end by 2 bases, with 17 bases between. The CDR3 length is 16 residues.

This clone was detected a few times. The V and J genes are TRBV10-3 and TRBJ2-7; 15 bases match TRBD2. J lost 6 bases, V lost 3 bases, and 3 bases had no gene match. The CDR3 loop spans 15 amino acids. From germline, CDR1 is ENHRY and CDR2 SYGVKD. CDR3 bases: TGTGCCATCAGTGACAGGACTAGCGGGGGGGCCGAGCAGTACTTC. Translated, it gives CAISDRTSGGAEQYF.

The chain joins TRBV7-2 to TRBJ2-6, with D possibly matching TRBD2 (7 bases). Germline loops: CDR1 SGHTA, CDR2 FQGNSA. CDR3 size: 17 residues. Trimming cost V 6 bases and J 4 bases, with 19 bases left between them. CDR3 DNA sequence: TGTGCCAGCAGACCATTTGGGGGGGCGCAAGGGGCCAACGTCCTGACTTTC. It encodes CASRPFGGAQGANVLTF.

In this sample, this clone turned up a few times. V is TRBV5-6 and J is TRBJ2-7, with D tentatively TRBD2 (6 bases). The CDR3 totals 16 residues. Germline V lookup: CDR1 SGHDT, CDR2 YYEEEE. V gave up 1 base and J gave up 3 bases, with 17 bases separating them. This CDR3 reads CASSLTGAEGGYEQYF. The CDR3 bases are TGTGCCAGCAGCTTGACCGGGGCGGAGGGCGGCTACGAGCAGTACTTC.